The 4 T cell receptor beta chains below all came from one sample that was sequenced in a study of T cell changes during pregnancy in multiple sclerosis. Some clones are missing from TCRdb's copy, which holds only in-frame ones; the method was immunoSEQ multiplex PCR. The sample consists of about 40,000 clones, around 90% of them appearing once. The material was CD8+ T cells from peripheral blood mononuclear cells, obtained in the first trimester of pregnancy. The receptors were sampled from a female donor with multiple sclerosis, enrolled in a pregnancy study.

The chain has TRBV7-9 and TRBJ2-2; perhaps TRBD2 as D (5 bases). The germline V gene has CDR1 SEHNR and CDR2 FQNEAQ (reference sequence). Trimming shortened V by 10 bases and J by 5 bases, and 11 bases separated the two germline ends. The CDR3 covers 12 residues. CDR3 loop: CATLRRTGELFF. CDR3 DNA: TGTGCCACCCTCCGGAGGACCGGGGAGCTGTTTTTT.

A word on this clone: A much more abundant neighbour one base away suggests this may be a read error. The genes are TRBV27 and TRBJ2-1; the match to TRBD1 covers 9 bases. Germline trimming cut 4 bases from V and 5 bases from J; bases unmatched to any gene: 3. The germline V gene has CDR1 MNHEY and CDR2 SMNVEV (reference sequence). This CDR3 has 14 amino acids. The CDR3 region is CASSYGTGNNEQFF. For the CDR3, the DNA is TGTGCCAGCAGTTACGGGACAGGGAACAATGAGCAGTTCTTC.

The chain combines TRBV13 with TRBJ2-3; D perhaps matches TRBD1 (7 bases). Germline V gene sequence: CDR1 PRHDT, CDR2 FYEKMQ (reference sequence). This CDR3 spans 17 amino acids. With 5 bases removed from V and 0 bases from J, the gap between germline ends came to 18 bases. CDR3 nucleotide sequence: TGTGCCAGCAGCCTACAATTCCCAGGGGGGAGCACAGATACGCAGTATTTT. Translating gives CASSLQFPGGSTDTQYF.

The chain joins TRBV5-1 to TRBJ2-7; weak D call: TRBD2 (6 bases). The V gene lost 4 bases and the J gene lost 2 bases, with 10 bases spanning the gap. Germline CDR1 and CDR2: SGHRS and YFSETQ. The CDR3 runs to 13 residues. The CDR3 protein is CASSHREPYEQYF. DNA of the CDR3: TGCGCCAGCAGCCACCGGGAGCCCTACGAGCAGTACTTC. Looking up the rest from reference TRBV5-1 and TRBJ2-7 gives the full variable domain: KAGVTQTPRYLIKTRGQQVTLSCSPISGHRSVSWYQQTPGQGLQFLFEYFSETQRNKGNFPGRFSGRQFSNSRSEMNVSTLELGDSALYLCASSHREPYEQYFGPGTRLTVT.